The 14 T cell receptor beta chains given below trace back to one sample, sequenced in a study of immune cell composition in non-small cell lung cancer. The method was immunoSEQ multiplex PCR; TCRdb's version includes in-frame clones alone and lacks a portion of them. The repertoire has roughly 3,500 clones, 70% to 80% of them found once; the top ten carry 4%. Sequenced material: lung tumor tissue. These receptors all come from a human donor with non-small cell lung cancer.

The chain joins TRBV7-9 to TRBJ2-7; D is possibly TRBD1 (6 bases). The CDR3 length is 14 residues. V gave up 2 bases and J gave up 1 base, with 9 bases separating them. CDR1 and CDR2 (germline): SEHNR, FQNEAQ (reference sequence). In nucleotides, the CDR3 is TGTGCCAGCAGCTTATCAGGGGCATCCTACGAGCAGTACTTC. This sequence encodes CASSLSGASYEQYF.

The chain links TRBV2 to TRBJ2-6; a possible D gene is TRBD2 (5 bases). The CDR3 is 14 amino acids. In germline, CDR1 is SNHLY, CDR2 FYNNEI. V dropped 6 bases and J dropped 4 bases, with 10 bases sitting between them. The CDR3 sequence is CASSVEAGANVLTF. The CDR3 nucleotides are TGTGCCAGCAGCGTGGAGGCGGGGGCCAACGTCCTGACTTTC.

This clone was detected only a few times. The chain is built from TRBV27 and TRBJ1-4; no reliable D call. Germline CDR1 MNHEY, CDR2 SMNVEV (reference sequence). This CDR3 has 13 residues. With 5 bases removed from V and 6 bases from J, the gap between germline ends came to 10 bases. CDR3 sequence (DNA): TGTGCCAGCAGTGGTGGGCGTTATGAAAAACTGTTTTTT. Translating gives CASSGGRYEKLFF.

The rearrangement uses TRBV7-8 and TRBJ1-2; 9 nucleotides agree with TRBD1. The V segment lost 5 bases and the J segment 4 bases; nucleotides outside the gene matches: 5. The CDR3 spans 14 residues. CDR1 SGHVS and CDR2 FQNEAQ come from the germline V gene. The CDR3 nucleotides are TGTGCCAGCAGCCTTGACAGGGGGGCCTATGGCTACACCTTC. Its protein is CASSLDRGAYGYTF. Looking up the rest from reference TRBV7-8 and TRBJ1-2 gives the full variable domain: GAGVSQSPRYKVAKRGQDVALRCDPISGHVSLFWYQQALGQGPEFLTYFQNEAQLDKSGLPSDRFFAERPEGSVSTLKIQRTQQEDSAVYLCASSLDRGAYGYTFGSGTRLTVV.

This clone was seen only a few times. The chain recombines TRBV6-5 with TRBJ1-6; D not resolved. V lost 2 bases to trimming and J lost 6 bases, with 8 bases between them. CDR3 length equals 14 residues. CDR1 and CDR2 (germline): MNHEY, SVGAGI. CDR3 sequence: CASSYRFGNSPLHF. CDR3 nucleotides: TGTGCCAGCAGTTACAGATTCGGTAATTCACCCCTCCACTTT.

The chain is built from TRBV6-5 and TRBJ1-5, with TRBD1 matching 7 bases. Unmatched junction bases numbered 5, after V lost 6 bases and J lost 3 bases. The CDR3 is made up of 14 amino acids. CDR1 and CDR2 from the germline V gene are MNHEY and SVGAGI. The CDR3 protein is CASRSRGDNQPQHF. In DNA form, the CDR3 reads TGTGCCAGCAGATCCAGGGGGGACAATCAGCCCCAGCATTTT.

The chain couples TRBV7-9 to TRBJ1-1; 7 nucleotides agree with TRBD1. V lost 1 base, J lost 2 bases, and 1 base stayed unmatched. CDR1 is SEHNR and CDR2 is FQNEAQ in the germline V gene (reference sequence). The CDR3 covers 14 residues. DNA of the CDR3: TGTGCCAGCAGCTTAGAAGGGGGCAACACTGAAGCTTTCTTT. Its translation is CASSLEGGNTEAFF.

CDR3 nucleotides: TGTGCCAGCAGCTTAGGGGGGGACGGGACTGAAGCTTTCTTT. Translated: CASSLGGDGTEAFF. This rearrangement joins TRBV11-3 to TRBJ1-1; tentatively, D is TRBD1 (5 bases). The CDR3 extends over 14 amino acids. The germline gives CDR1 SGHNT, CDR2 YENEEA. The ends were cut back, 1 base at V and 5 bases at J, with 11 bases in the middle.

The chain joins TRBV9 to TRBJ2-3; no clear D gene. This CDR3 is 15 amino acids long. Germline V CDR1 and CDR2: SGDLS, YYNGEE. Trimming left V 0 bases short and J 7 bases short, with 15 bases between. CDR3 sequence: CASSVVPTASYTQYF. As DNA, the CDR3 is TGTGCCAGCAGCGTAGTCCCAACCGCGTCGTATACGCAGTATTTT. Full variable domain (outside the CDR3, taken from reference TRBV9 and TRBJ2-3): DSGVTQTPKHLITATGQRVTLRCSPRSGDLSVYWYQQSLDQGLQFLIQYYNGEERAKGNILERFSAQQFPDLHSELNLSSLELGDSALYFCASSVVPTASYTQYFGPGTRLTVL.

Comments on this clone: The same CDR3 is also encoded by other DNA sequences in this sample. The gene calls are TRBV7-9 and TRBJ1-5, with D unclear. V dropped 2 bases and J dropped 3 bases, with 8 bases sitting between them. The germline V gene has CDR1 SEHNR and CDR2 FQNEAQ (reference sequence). There are 14 residues in the CDR3. In DNA, the CDR3 is TGTGCCAGCAGCTTATCAGGAAACAATCAGCCCCAGCATTTT. Its translation is CASSLSGNNQPQHF.

The rearrangement uses TRBV7-3 and TRBJ2-1; D is perhaps TRBD2 (6 bases). The CDR3 length is 16 residues. Germline assignment: CDR1 SGHTA and CDR2 FQGTGA. Trimming pared 5 bases from V and 3 bases from J, leaving 17 bases between. CDR3: CASSPGGMGIYNEQFF. The DNA of the CDR3 is TGTGCCAGCAGCCCCGGGGGAATGGGGATCTACAATGAGCAGTTCTTC.

The CDR3 loop is CASSVDSGGTGGEQYF. DNA for the CDR3: TGTGCCAGCAGCGTAGATAGCGGGGGTACGGGGGGCGAGCAGTACTTC. This chain links TRBV9 with TRBJ2-7; 9 bases match TRBD2. The germline CDR1 and CDR2 sequences are SGDLS and YYNGEE. Trimming took 0 bases from V and 6 from J; bases not matched to a gene: 10. This CDR3 contains 16 residues.

CDR3 in amino acids: CASSLAQKGANEKLFF. DNA for the CDR3: TGTGCCAGCAGCTTAGCGCAAAAGGGGGCTAATGAAAAACTGTTTTTT. V and J are TRBV7-9 and TRBJ1-4; the D gene is possibly TRBD1 (6 bases). The V end was cut by 0 bases, the J end by 3 bases, with 11 bases between. This CDR3 spans 16 amino acids. Germline V gene data show CDR1 as SEHNR and CDR2 as FQNEAQ (reference sequence).

The chain is built from TRBV7-9 and TRBJ1-1; maybe TRBD1 (6 bases). Germline assignment: CDR1 SEHNR and CDR2 FQNEAQ (reference sequence). Trimming cost V 5 bases and J 0 bases, with 22 bases left between them. This CDR3 spans 18 amino acids. The CDR3 region is CASSRLRDLQGMNTEAFF. The CDR3 DNA is TGTGCCAGCAGCCGCCTACGGGACCTACAGGGAATGAACACTGAAGCTTTCTTT.